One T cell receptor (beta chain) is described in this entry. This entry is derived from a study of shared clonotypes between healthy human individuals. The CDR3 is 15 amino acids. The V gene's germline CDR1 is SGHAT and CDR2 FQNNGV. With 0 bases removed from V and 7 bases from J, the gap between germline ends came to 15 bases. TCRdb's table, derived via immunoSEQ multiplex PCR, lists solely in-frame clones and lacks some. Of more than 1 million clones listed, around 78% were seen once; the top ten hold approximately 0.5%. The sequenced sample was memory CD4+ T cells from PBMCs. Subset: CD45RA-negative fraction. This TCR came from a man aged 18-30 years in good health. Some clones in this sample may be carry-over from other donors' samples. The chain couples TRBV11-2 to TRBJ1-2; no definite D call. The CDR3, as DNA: TGTGCCAGCAGCTTAGATAAGGCCGCAGCCAGTGGCTACACCTTC. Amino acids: CASSLDKAAASGYTF.